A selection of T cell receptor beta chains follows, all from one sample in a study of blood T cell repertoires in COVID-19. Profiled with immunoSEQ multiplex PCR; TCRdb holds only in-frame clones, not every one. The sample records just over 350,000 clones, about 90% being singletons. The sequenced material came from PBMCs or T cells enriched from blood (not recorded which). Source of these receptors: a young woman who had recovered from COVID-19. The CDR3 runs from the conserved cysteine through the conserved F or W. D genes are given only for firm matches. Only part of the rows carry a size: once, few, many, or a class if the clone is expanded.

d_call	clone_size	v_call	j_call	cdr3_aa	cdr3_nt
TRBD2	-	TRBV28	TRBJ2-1	CASSLGGRVNEQFF	TGTGCCAGCAGTTTAGGCGGGAGGGTGAATGAGCAGTTCTTC
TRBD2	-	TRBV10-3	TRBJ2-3	CAISESLAGGDTQYF	TGTGCCATCAGTGAGTCGTTAGCGGGGGGAGATACGCAGTATTTT
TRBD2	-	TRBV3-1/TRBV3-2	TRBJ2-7	CASSPTSGSYEQYF	TGTGCCAGCAGCCCGACTAGCGGGAGCTACGAGCAGTACTTC
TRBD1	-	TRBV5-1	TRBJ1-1	CASSLEGQGYITEAFF	TGCGCCAGCAGCTTGGAGGGACAGGGATATATAACTGAAGCTTTCTTT
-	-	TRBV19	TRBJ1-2	CASSPDMNYGYTF	TGTGCCAGTAGTCCCGACATGAACTATGGCTACACCTTC
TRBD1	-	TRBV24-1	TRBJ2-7	CATSDLDRAYEQYF	TGTGCCACCAGTGATCTTGACAGGGCCTACGAGCAGTACTTC
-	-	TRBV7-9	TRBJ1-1	CASSSTLNTEAFF	TGTGCCAGCAGCTCTACCTTGAACACTGAAGCTTTCTTT
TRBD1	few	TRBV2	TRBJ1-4	CATKGLGQGEKLFF	TGTGCCACCAAGGGGCTAGGACAGGGTGAAAAACTGTTTTTT
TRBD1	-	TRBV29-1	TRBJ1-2	CSVDQGALNGYTF	TGCAGCGTAGACCAGGGGGCCCTTAATGGCTACACCTTC
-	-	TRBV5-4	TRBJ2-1	CASSLELLPHNEQFF	TGTGCCAGCAGCTTGGAACTTCTACCGCACAATGAGCAGTTCTTC
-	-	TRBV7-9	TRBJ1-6	CASSSPLSGTLNSPLHF	TGTGCCAGCAGCTCCCCTCTTTCTGGGACACTTAATTCACCCCTCCACTTT
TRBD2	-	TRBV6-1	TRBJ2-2	CASSERSSGSVLTGELFF	TGTGCCAGCAGTGAAAGGAGTAGCGGGTCGGTACTCACCGGGGAGCTGTTTTTT
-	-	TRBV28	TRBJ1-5	CASSLGGDNQPQHF	TGTGCCAGCAGTTTAGGCGGGGACAATCAGCCCCAGCATTTT
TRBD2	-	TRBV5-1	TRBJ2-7	CASSIGTSGGGSYEQYF	TGCGCCAGCAGCATCGGGACTAGCGGAGGGGGCTCCTACGAGCAGTACTTC
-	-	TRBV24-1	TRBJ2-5	CATSDFGGLQETQYF	TGTGCCACCAGTGATTTCGGCGGCCTACAAGAGACCCAGTACTTC
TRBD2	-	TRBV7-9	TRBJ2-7	CASSPAGSSGPYEQYF	TGTGCCAGCAGCCCGGCTGGGTCTAGCGGGCCCTACGAGCAGTACTTC
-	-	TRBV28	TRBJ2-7	CASSLPLGYYEQYF	TGTGCCAGCAGTTTACCCCTCGGTTACTACGAGCAGTACTTC
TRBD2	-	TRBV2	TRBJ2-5	CASSESGVSRETQYF	TGTGCCAGCAGTGAGAGCGGGGTCTCACGGGAGACCCAGTACTTC
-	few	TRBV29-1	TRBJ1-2	CSVYGSYGYTF	TGCAGCGTTTATGGTAGCTATGGCTACACCTTC
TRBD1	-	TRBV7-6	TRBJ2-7	CASSPDRNDYYEQYF	TGTGCCAGCAGCCCGGACAGGAATGATTACTACGAGCAGTACTTC
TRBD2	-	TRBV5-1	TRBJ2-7	CASSPLAGSLYEQYF	TGCGCCAGCAGCCCGTTAGCGGGTTCCCTGTACGAGCAGTACTTC
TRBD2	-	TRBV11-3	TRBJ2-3	CASSLGTSSTDTQYF	TGTGCCAGCAGCTTAGGGACTAGTAGCACAGATACGCAGTATTTT
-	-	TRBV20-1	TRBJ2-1	CSASEGTLNEQFF	TGCAGTGCTAGTGAAGGGACTCTCAATGAGCAGTTCTTC
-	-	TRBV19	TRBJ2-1	CASSMGWGAYNEQFF	TGTGCCAGTAGTATGGGGTGGGGGGCCTACAATGAGCAGTTCTTC
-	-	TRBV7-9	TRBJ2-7	CASSLEEGGYEQYF	TGTGCCAGCAGCTTAGAGGAGGGTGGATACGAGCAGTACTTC
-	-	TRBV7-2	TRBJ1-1	CASSLFVNTEAFF	TGTGCCAGCAGCTTATTCGTGAACACTGAAGCTTTCTTT
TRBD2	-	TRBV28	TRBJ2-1	CASSATSGIINEQFF	TGTGCCAGCAGTGCCACTAGCGGGATAATTAATGAGCAGTTCTTC
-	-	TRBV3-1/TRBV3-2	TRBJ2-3	CASSPRVAVDTQYF	TGTGCCAGCAGCCCCCGGGTAGCGGTAGATACGCAGTATTTT
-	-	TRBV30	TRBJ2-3	CAWGDWTGTDTQYF	TGTGCCTGGGGGGATTGGACTGGCACAGATACGCAGTATTTT
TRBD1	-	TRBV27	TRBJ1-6	CASSLVGQSSYNSPLHF	TGTGCCAGCAGTTTAGTGGGACAGAGCTCCTATAATTCACCCCTCCACTTT
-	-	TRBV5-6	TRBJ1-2	CASSLVQSSYTF	TGTGCCAGCAGCTTGGTTCAGTCAAGTTACACCTTC
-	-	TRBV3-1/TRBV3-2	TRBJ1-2	CASSQKGGDYGYTF	TGTGCCAGCAGCCAAAAGGGAGGGGACTATGGCTACACCTTC
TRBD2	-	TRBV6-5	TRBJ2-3	CASSYSQRGVADTQYF	TGTGCCAGCAGTTACTCCCAGCGGGGGGTGGCAGATACGCAGTATTTT
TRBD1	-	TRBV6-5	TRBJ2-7	CASSYSSSGGYEQYF	TGTGCCAGCAGTTACTCTTCCTCAGGGGGCTACGAGCAGTACTTC
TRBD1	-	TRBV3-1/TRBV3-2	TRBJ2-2	CASSQWTGSNTGELFF	TGTGCCAGCAGCCAATGGACAGGGTCGAACACCGGGGAGCTGTTTTTT
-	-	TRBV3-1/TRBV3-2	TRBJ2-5	CASSQDRRELGETQYF	TGTGCCAGCAGCCAAGATCGACGGGAACTCGGGGAGACCCAGTACTTC
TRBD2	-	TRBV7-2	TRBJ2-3	CASSLAGGIDTQYF	TGTGCCAGCAGCTTAGCGGGAGGGATCGATACGCAGTATTTT
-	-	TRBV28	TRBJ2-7	CASSLLQGHGEKYEQYF	TGTGCCAGCAGTTTGTTGCAAGGACATGGCGAGAAATACGAGCAGTACTTC
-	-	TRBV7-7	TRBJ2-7	CASSLGTSSEQYF	TGTGCTAGCAGCTTAGGGACATCTAGCGAGCAGTACTTC
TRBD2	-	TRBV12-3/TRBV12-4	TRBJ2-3	CASSGLAADTQYF	TGTGCCAGCAGTGGTCTAGCGGCAGATACGCAGTATTTT
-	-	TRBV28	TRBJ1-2	CASSPRGGFYGYTF	TGTGCCAGCAGTCCTCGGGGGGGATTCTATGGCTACACCTTC
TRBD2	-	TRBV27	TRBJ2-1	CASSFISGAFTNEQFF	TGTGCCAGCAGTTTTATTAGCGGGGCATTTACCAATGAGCAGTTCTTC
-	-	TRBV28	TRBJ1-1	CASSLGGRGNTEAFF	TGTGCCAGCAGTTTAGGAGGCCGGGGGAACACTGAAGCTTTCTTT
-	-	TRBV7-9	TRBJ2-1	CASSLVGGIDNEQFF	TGTGCCAGCAGCTTAGTTGGGGGGATAGACAATGAGCAGTTCTTC
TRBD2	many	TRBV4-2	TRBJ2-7	CASSQEREGSYEQYF	TGTGCCAGCAGCCAAGAACGGGAGGGCTCCTACGAGCAGTACTTC
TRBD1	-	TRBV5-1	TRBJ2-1	CASSSQGDEQFF	TGCGCCAGCAGCTCTCAGGGGGATGAGCAGTTCTTC
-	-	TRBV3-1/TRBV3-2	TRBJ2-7	CASGSYEQYF	TGTGCCTCAGGTTCCTACGAGCAGTACTTC
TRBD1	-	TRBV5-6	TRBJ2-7	CASSLDREFYEQYF	TGTGCCAGCAGCTTAGACAGGGAATTCTACGAGCAGTACTTC
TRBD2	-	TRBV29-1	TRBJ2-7	CSVEEREGYEQYF	TGCAGCGTTGAGGAGCGGGAGGGCTACGAGCAGTACTTC
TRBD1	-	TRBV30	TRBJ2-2	CAWRLGQVGTGELFF	TGTGCCTGGAGGCTCGGACAGGTCGGCACCGGGGAGCTGTTTTTT
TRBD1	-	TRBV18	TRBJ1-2	CASSPTRTGENYGYTF	TGTGCCAGCTCACCGACTCGGACAGGGGAGAACTATGGCTACACCTTC
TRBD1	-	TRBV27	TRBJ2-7	CASSGTGPYEQYF	TGTGCCAGCAGTGGGACAGGTCCCTACGAGCAGTACTTC